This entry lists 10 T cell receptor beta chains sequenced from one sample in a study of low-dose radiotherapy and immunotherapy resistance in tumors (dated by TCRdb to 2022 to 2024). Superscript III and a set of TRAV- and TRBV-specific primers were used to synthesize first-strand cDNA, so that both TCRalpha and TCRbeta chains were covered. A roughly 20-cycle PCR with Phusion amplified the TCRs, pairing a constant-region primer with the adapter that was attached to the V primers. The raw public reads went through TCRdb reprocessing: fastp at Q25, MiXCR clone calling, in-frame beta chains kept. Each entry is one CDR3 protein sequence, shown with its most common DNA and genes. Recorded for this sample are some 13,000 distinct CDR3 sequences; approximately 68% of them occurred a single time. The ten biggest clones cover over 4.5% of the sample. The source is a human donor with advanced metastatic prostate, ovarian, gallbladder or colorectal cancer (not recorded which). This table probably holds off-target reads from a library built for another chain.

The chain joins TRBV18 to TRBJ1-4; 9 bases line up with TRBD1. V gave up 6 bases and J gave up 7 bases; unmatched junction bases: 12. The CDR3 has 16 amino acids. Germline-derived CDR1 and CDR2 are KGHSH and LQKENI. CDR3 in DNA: TGTGCCAGCTCTCCCCTTGCGGGACAGGGATTTGAAAAACTGTTTTTT. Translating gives CASSPLAGQGFEKLFF.

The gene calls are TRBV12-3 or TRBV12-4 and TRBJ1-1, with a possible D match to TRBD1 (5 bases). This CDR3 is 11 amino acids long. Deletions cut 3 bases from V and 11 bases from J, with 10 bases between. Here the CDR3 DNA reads TGTGCCAGCAGTTTTGGGACCGGGGCTTTCTTT. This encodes CASSFGTGAFF.

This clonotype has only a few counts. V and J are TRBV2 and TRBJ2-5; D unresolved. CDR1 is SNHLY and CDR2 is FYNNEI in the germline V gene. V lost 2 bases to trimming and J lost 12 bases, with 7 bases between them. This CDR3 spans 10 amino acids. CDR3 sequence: CASSELGEYF. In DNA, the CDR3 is TGTGCCAGCAGTGAATTAGGCGAGTACTTC.

The CDR3 region has the DNA TGCGCCAGCAGCCAGGACAGGGGGGGAATAGATACGCAGTATTTT. Translated: CASSQDRGGIDTQYF. This sequence joins TRBV5-1 and TRBJ2-3; 10 bases fit TRBD1. The junction had 7 bases not matched to a gene; V was cut back by 4 bases and J by 5 bases. Per the germline V gene, CDR1 is SGHRS and CDR2 is YFSETQ. There are 15 residues in the CDR3.

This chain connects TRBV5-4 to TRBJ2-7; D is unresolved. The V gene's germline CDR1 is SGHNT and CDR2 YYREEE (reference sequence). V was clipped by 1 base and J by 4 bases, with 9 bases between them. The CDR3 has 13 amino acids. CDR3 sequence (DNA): TGTGCCAGCAGCTTGAGGGCAGGTTACGAGCAGTACTTC. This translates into CASSLRAGYEQYF. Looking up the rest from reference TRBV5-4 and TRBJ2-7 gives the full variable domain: ETGVTQSPTHLIKTRGQQVTLRCSSQSGHNTVSWYQQALGQGPQFIFQYYREEENGRGNFPPRFSGLQFPNYSSELNVNALELDDSALYLCASSLRAGYEQYFGPGTRLTVT.

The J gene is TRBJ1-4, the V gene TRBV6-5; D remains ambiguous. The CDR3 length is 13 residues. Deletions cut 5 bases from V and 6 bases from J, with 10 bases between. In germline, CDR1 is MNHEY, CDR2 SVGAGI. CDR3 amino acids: CASSEQLDEKLFF. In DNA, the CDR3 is TGTGCCAGCAGTGAACAGTTGGATGAAAAACTGTTTTTT.

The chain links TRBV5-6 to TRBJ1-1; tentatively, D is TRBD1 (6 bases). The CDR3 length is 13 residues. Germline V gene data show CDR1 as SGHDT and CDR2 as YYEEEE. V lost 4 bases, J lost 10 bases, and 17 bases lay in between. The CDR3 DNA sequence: TGTGCCAGCAGCGTTGGGGGGGGGCGGCTAGCTTTCTTT. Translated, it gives CASSVGGGRLAFF.

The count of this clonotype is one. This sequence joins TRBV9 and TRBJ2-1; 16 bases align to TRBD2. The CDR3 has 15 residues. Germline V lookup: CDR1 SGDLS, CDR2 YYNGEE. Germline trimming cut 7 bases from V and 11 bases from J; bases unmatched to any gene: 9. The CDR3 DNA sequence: TGTGCCAGCTCCGAACCGGGACTAGCGGGGGGGCAGCAGTTCTTC. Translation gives CASSEPGLAGGQQFF.

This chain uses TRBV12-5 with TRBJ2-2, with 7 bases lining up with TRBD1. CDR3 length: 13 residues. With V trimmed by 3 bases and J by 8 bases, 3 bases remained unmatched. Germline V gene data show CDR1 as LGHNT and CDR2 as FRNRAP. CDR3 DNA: TGTGCTAGTGGTTTCCAGGACAGGGGGGAGCTGTTTTTT. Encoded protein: CASGFQDRGELFF.

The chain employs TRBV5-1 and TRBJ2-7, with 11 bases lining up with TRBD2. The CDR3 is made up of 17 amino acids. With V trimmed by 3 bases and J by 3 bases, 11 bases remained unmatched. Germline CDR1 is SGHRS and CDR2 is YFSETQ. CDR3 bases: TGCGCCAGCAGCTCCCACGATTCCCTAGCGGGGGGCTACGAGCAGTACTTC. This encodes CASSSHDSLAGGYEQYF.